Shown below are 21 T cell receptor beta chains from a single sample sequenced in a study of Tregs in tolerant kidney transplant recipients. The method was immunoSEQ multiplex PCR; TCRdb's version includes in-frame clones alone and lacks a portion of them. The sample lists some 110,000 clones, about 91% occurring once. Specimen: CD4+ T cells from blood. Every receptor here comes from a human donor in good health.

This chain's CDR3 is CASSARGFTAEAFF. The CDR3 bases are TGTGCCAGCAGTGCCCGGGGGTTTACGGCTGAAGCTTTCTTT. The chain joins TRBV2 to TRBJ1-1, with TRBD1 as a possible D gene (5 bases). Trimming removed 4 bases from V and 6 bases from J, with 15 bases in between. The CDR3 consists of 14 residues. Germline values: CDR1 SNHLY, CDR2 FYNNEI.

A single count supports this clone. The chain couples TRBV14 to TRBJ2-1; D is undetermined. Trimming took off 4 bases at V and 4 bases at J, with 8 bases between the two ends. CDR1 SGHDN and CDR2 FVKESK come from the germline V gene. The CDR3 covers 13 residues. The CDR3 protein is CASSPWVYNEQFF. The CDR3 DNA reads TGTGCCAGCAGCCCGTGGGTATACAATGAGCAGTTCTTC.

The rearrangement uses TRBV21-1 and TRBJ2-2; the table calls TRBD1, which could not be checked here. TRBV21-1 constitutes a pseudogene. This CDR3 contains 16 residues. The CDR3, as DNA: TGTGCCAGCAGCAAAGTTGTCAAACAGACCACCGGGGAGCTGTTTTTT. This encodes CASSKVVKQTTGELFF.

This sequence joins TRBV10-2 and TRBJ2-7, with a weak D call TRBD1 (6 bases). With 4 bases removed from V and 2 bases from J, the gap between germline ends came to 6 bases. From germline, CDR1 is WSHSY and CDR2 SAAADI. The CDR3 has 12 amino acids. The CDR3 sequence: CASSGTAYEQYF. CDR3 DNA: TGCGCCAGCAGTGGGACAGCCTACGAGCAGTACTTC.

The chain combines TRBV2 with TRBJ2-7; 11 positions match TRBD2. Germline V gene sequence: CDR1 SNHLY, CDR2 FYNNEI. The CDR3 loop spans 17 amino acids. The trim removed 2 bases at V and 4 bases at J, leaving 10 bases unmatched. The chain's CDR3 is CASSESKLTSGMYEQYF. Written as DNA, the CDR3 is TGTGCCAGCAGTGAATCTAAATTGACTAGCGGGATGTACGAGCAGTACTTC.

The chain joins TRBV5-1 to TRBJ2-5; unclear D gene. CDR3 length: 15 amino acids. Germline V gives CDR1 SGHRS, CDR2 YFSETQ. V was cut by 0 bases and J by 1 base, with 10 bases left in between. CDR3 in amino acids: CASSLGGAGQETQYF. In DNA form, the CDR3 reads TGCGCCAGCAGCTTGGGGGGTGCCGGCCAAGAGACCCAGTACTTC.

V and J are TRBV11-1 and TRBJ2-3, with 8 bases aligning to TRBD2. Germline CDR1 is SGHAT and CDR2 is FQDESV (reference sequence). V lost 5 bases and J lost 5; bases outside the gene matches: 6. This CDR3 has 14 residues. In DNA form, the CDR3 reads TGTGCCAGCAGCGCCCCCGGGAGGGGAGATACGCAGTATTTT. Its protein is CASSAPGRGDTQYF.

The DNA of the CDR3 is TGTGCCTATTCTAGGAACCGCTACGAGCAGTACTTC. It translates to CAYSRNRYEQYF. The chain carries TRBV30 and TRBJ2-7, with D uncertain. The CDR3 is 12 amino acids. The V and J ends lost 7 bases and 3 bases respectively, with 13 bases between them. The V gene's germline CDR1 is GTSNPN and CDR2 SVGIG (reference sequence).

This CDR3 reads CASSATVLYGYTF. Written as DNA, the CDR3 is TGTGCCAGCAGTGCGACAGTTCTCTATGGCTACACCTTC. V is TRBV2 and J is TRBJ1-2; the D gene is possibly TRBD1 (5 bases). Trimming cost V 4 bases and J 4 bases, with 10 bases left between them. CDR1 SNHLY and CDR2 FYNNEI come from the germline V gene. This CDR3 spans 13 amino acids.

J is TRBJ2-7 and V is TRBV13, with D possibly TRBD2 on 6 matching bases. V was pared by 2 bases and J by 3 bases, with 14 bases between. CDR3 size: 15 residues. Germline loops: CDR1 PRHDT, CDR2 FYEKMQ (reference sequence). DNA of the CDR3: TGTGCCAGCAGCTTACTTGGAGGGGCTAACTACGAGCAGTACTTC. Translation gives CASSLLGGANYEQYF.

This clone appeared a single time. CDR3 region: CASSLGQGAGQPQHF. The CDR3 coding sequence is TGTGCCAGCAGCTTAGGACAGGGGGCAGGGCAGCCCCAGCATTTT. V usage is TRBV7-2 and J usage is TRBJ1-5; 10 positions agree with TRBD1. This CDR3 region has 15 residues. Germline V gives CDR1 SGHTA, CDR2 FQGNSA. Germline trimming cut 1 base from V and 7 bases from J; bases unmatched to any gene: 4.

This clone appeared once. The V gene is TRBV6-1, the J gene TRBJ1-2; D is possibly TRBD1 (5 bases). CDR3 size: 11 residues. Looked up from germline, CDR1 is MNHNS and CDR2 is SASEGT. V lost 6 bases and J 10 bases, leaving 12 bases between the germline ends. The CDR3 here is CASSAEQVYTF. The CDR3 region has the DNA TGTGCCAGCAGCGCAGAACAGGTCTACACCTTC.

The chain uses TRBV5-1 and TRBJ2-6; tentative D call: TRBD2 (5 bases). V shed 7 bases and J shed 4 bases, with 12 bases lying between them. Germline V gives CDR1 SGHRS, CDR2 YFSETQ. The CDR3 is made up of 14 amino acids. The DNA of the CDR3 is TGCGCCAGCCGTCCCGGGATCGGGGCCAACGTCCTGACTTTC. Translating it yields CASRPGIGANVLTF.

This clone was seen only once. This chain uses TRBV7-9 with TRBJ2-3; 8 nucleotides agree with TRBD2. The V gene's germline CDR1 is SEHNR and CDR2 FQNEAQ (reference sequence). V lost 5 bases to trimming and J lost 3 bases; unmatched junction nucleotides: 7. There are 15 residues in the CDR3. For the CDR3, the DNA is TGTGCCAGCAGCCCAAACTCGGGGGGGACAGATACGCAGTATTTT. It yields the protein CASSPNSGGTDTQYF.

The chain carries TRBV19 and TRBJ2-5; unclear D gene. The V gene's germline CDR1 is LNHDA and CDR2 SQIVND (reference sequence). V was clipped by 2 bases and J by 7 bases, with 11 bases between them. The CDR3 extends over 13 amino acids. The CDR3: CASSIRQTGTQYF. The CDR3 nucleotides are TGTGCCAGTAGTATAAGGCAGACTGGGACCCAGTACTTC.

J is TRBJ2-1 and V is TRBV7-9; D unresolved. This CDR3 is 16 amino acids long. Germline-derived CDR1 and CDR2 are SEHNR and FQNEAQ (reference sequence). The V end was cut by 1 base, the J end by 8 bases, with 18 bases between. The CDR3 loop is CASSLVSGLTDDEQFF. CDR3 DNA sequence: TGTGCCAGCAGCTTAGTGAGTGGTCTTACCGACGATGAGCAGTTCTTC.

V is TRBV10-2 and J is TRBJ2-3; 10 bases line up with TRBD2. With 6 bases clipped from V and 11 bases from J, the junction kept 11 bases outside the gene matches. CDR1 is WSHSY, CDR2 SAAADI, per germline. The CDR3 is 14 residues long. The chain's CDR3 is CASRWEREGLGQYF. The CDR3 nucleotides read TGCGCCAGCAGGTGGGAGCGGGAGGGCCTAGGGCAGTATTTT.

The CDR3 is CASSLGGQRNQPQHF. The CDR3 DNA reads as TGCGCCAGCAGCTTGGGGGGACAGCGTAATCAGCCCCAGCATTTT. The chain uses TRBV5-1 and TRBJ1-5; TRBD1 matches 7 bases. This CDR3 has 15 residues. V was clipped by 0 bases and J by 4 bases; unmatched bases: 4. Germline CDR1 is SGHRS and CDR2 is YFSETQ. Full variable domain (remainder filled in from reference TRBV5-1 and TRBJ1-5): KAGVTQTPRYLIKTRGQQVTLSCSPISGHRSVSWYQQTPGQGLQFLFEYFSETQRNKGNFPGRFSGRQFSNSRSEMNVSTLELGDSALYLCASSLGGQRNQPQHFGDGTRLSIL.

This clone was recorded once. This chain links TRBV5-6 with TRBJ2-3; 8 bases fit TRBD2. This CDR3 region has 19 residues. Trimming at V came to 1 base and at J to 1 base, leaving 14 bases not matched to a gene. Germline-derived CDR1 and CDR2 are SGHDT and YYEEEE. The CDR3 DNA is TGTGCCAGCAGCTTGTTGATGGGGTTTAGCGGGGACGGCACAGATACGCAGTATTTT. Protein: CASSLLMGFSGDGTDTQYF. The variable domain in full, completed from reference TRBV5-6 and TRBJ2-3, reads DAGVTQSPTHLIKTRGQQVTLRCSPKSGHDTVSWYQQALGQGPQFIFQYYEEEERQRGNFPDRFSGHQFPNYSSELNVNALLLGDSALYLCASSLLMGFSGDGTDTQYFGPGTRLTVL.

The rearrangement uses TRBV7-9 and TRBJ2-2, with D uncertain. In germline, CDR1 is SEHNR, CDR2 FQNEAQ (reference sequence). The V and J ends lost 1 base and 7 bases respectively, with 4 bases between them. CDR3 size: 12 residues. This CDR3 is CASSLEGGELFF. CDR3 nucleotide sequence: TGTGCCAGCAGCTTAGAGGGCGGGGAGCTGTTTTTT.

This chain joins TRBV6-6 and TRBJ1-2; D remains unclear. CDR1 and CDR2 (germline): MNHNY, SVGAGI (reference sequence). This CDR3 has 13 amino acids. Trimming shortened V by 5 bases and J by 3 bases, and 10 bases separated the two germline ends. CDR3 in DNA: TGTGCCAGCAGTCACCCGACTGACTATGGCTACACCTTC. Translating gives CASSHPTDYGYTF.